There are a few counts of the clone carrying this T cell receptor (beta chain). What it binds is unknown. These data belong to a study of vaccination effects on CD4 cells after COVID-19. CDR3 length: 13 amino acids. Per the germline V gene, CDR1 is SGHRS and CDR2 is YFSETQ. The V end was cut by 2 bases, the J end by 1 base, with 6 bases between. Within the ViraFEST assay, antigen-specific CD4+ T cells underwent expansion with viral peptide pools prior to sequencing. Following 10 days of culture, CD4+ T cells were isolated. Vaccine recipients lacked prior SARS-CoV-2 infection and had negative nucleocapsid antibodies. A few million PBMC per well received approximately 9.4 IU/ml IL-2 and approximately 9.2 ug/ml peptides in culture. Sequenced by immunoSEQ multiplex PCR; TCRdb stores in-frame clones only, minus some. Found here are under 25,000 clones, roughly two thirds of them singletons; the top ten hold around 5.4%.

General observations from the study: Few convalescent patients were included, and no early post-infection timepoints were sampled.

The chain combines TRBV5-1 with TRBJ1-1; D remains unclear. The sequencing here drew on CD4+ T cells from PBMCs cultured with SARS-CoV-2 spike peptides, taken before COVID-19 vaccination. This clonotype was obtained from a human donor who received a COVID-19 vaccine. The CDR3 coding sequence is TGCGCCAGCAGCTTAGAGGAGAACACTGAAGCTTTCTTT. It is translated as CASSLEENTEAFF. Combining the CDR3 with reference TRBV5-1 and TRBJ1-1 gives the whole variable domain KAGVTQTPRYLIKTRGQQVTLSCSPISGHRSVSWYQQTPGQGLQFLFEYFSETQRNKGNFPGRFSGRQFSNSRSEMNVSTLELGDSALYLCASSLEENTEAFFGQGTRLTVV.